Listed below are T cell receptor beta chains from one sample, sequenced in a study of T cell changes during pregnancy in multiple sclerosis. Libraries were prepared by immunoSEQ multiplex PCR; TCRdb keeps only in-frame clonotypes and omits some of them. The sample holds about 72,000 clones, roughly 92% seen once. The material sequenced was peripheral blood, taken in the first trimester of pregnancy. The receptors stem from a female donor in good health, enrolled as a control in a pregnancy study. Each CDR3 is given with its conserved first and last residue. Fields, in order: D gene, J gene, clone size, V gene, CDR3 DNA, CDR3 protein. D genes are given only for firm matches. Clone size is shown for a subset of rows, as once, few, many or a class of expanded clone.

d_gene: NA; j_gene: TRBJ2-1; abundance: NA; v_gene: TRBV1; CDR3nt: TGCACCAGCAGCTTACTAGCGCCGAGCTCCTACAATGAGCAGTTCTTC; CDR3aa: CTSSLLAPSSYNEQFF
d_gene: TRBD2; j_gene: TRBJ2-1; abundance: NA; v_gene: TRBV19; CDR3nt: TGTGCCAGTAGTTCGGCGGGGCGGGAGAGGAGGGATGAGCAGTTCTTC; CDR3aa: CASSSAGRERRDEQFF
d_gene: TRBD1; j_gene: TRBJ2-7; abundance: NA; v_gene: TRBV29-1; CDR3nt: TGCAGCGCCCTTCGGGACAGGGGATACGAGCAGTACTTC; CDR3aa: CSALRDRGYEQYF
d_gene: NA; j_gene: TRBJ2-5; abundance: NA; v_gene: TRBV5-1; CDR3nt: TGCGCCAGCAGCCACGGGACAACAGAAGAGACCCAGTACTTC; CDR3aa: CASSHGTTEETQYF
d_gene: TRBD1; j_gene: TRBJ1-5; abundance: NA; v_gene: TRBV28; CDR3nt: TGTGCCAGTCATAACCAGGGACAGAGAAATCAGCCCCAGCATTTT; CDR3aa: CASHNQGQRNQPQHF
d_gene: NA; j_gene: TRBJ2-7; abundance: NA; v_gene: TRBV5-8; CDR3nt: TGTGCCAGCAGAAAGGAAGGGAGACCCCCCTACGAGCAGTACTTC; CDR3aa: CASRKEGRPPYEQYF
d_gene: TRBD1; j_gene: TRBJ1-1; abundance: NA; v_gene: TRBV10-3; CDR3nt: TGTGCCCACAGGGGGGGCTCGGACACTGAAGCTTTCTTT; CDR3aa: CAHRGGSDTEAFF
d_gene: TRBD2; j_gene: TRBJ2-1; abundance: NA; v_gene: TRBV28; CDR3nt: TGTGCCAGCAGTTTATCGGGGCTAGCGGCCCACCAAGAGCAGTTCTTC; CDR3aa: CASSLSGLAAHQEQFF
d_gene: TRBD2; j_gene: TRBJ2-3; abundance: once; v_gene: TRBV28; CDR3nt: TGTGCCAGCAGTTTAGGGGCCACTAGCGGGAGACCAGCAGATACGCAGTATTTT; CDR3aa: CASSLGATSGRPADTQYF
d_gene: TRBD1; j_gene: TRBJ1-1; abundance: NA; v_gene: TRBV6-1; CDR3nt: TGTGCCAGCAGCTCTCGACAGGGGGCGAGGACTGAAGCTTTCTTT; CDR3aa: CASSSRQGARTEAFF
d_gene: NA; j_gene: TRBJ2-7; abundance: NA; v_gene: TRBV5-1; CDR3nt: TGCGCCAGCAGACTTACGCCCCACGAGCAGTACTTC; CDR3aa: CASRLTPHEQYF
d_gene: NA; j_gene: TRBJ1-2; abundance: NA; v_gene: TRBV19; CDR3nt: TGTGCCAGTAGTGGAAGAGGGAAGACCTATGGCTACACCTTC; CDR3aa: CASSGRGKTYGYTF
d_gene: NA; j_gene: TRBJ2-7; abundance: NA; v_gene: TRBV27; CDR3nt: TGTGCCAGCAGTTTTGGGGCCTCCTACGAGCAGTACTTC; CDR3aa: CASSFGASYEQYF
d_gene: NA; j_gene: TRBJ2-5; abundance: NA; v_gene: TRBV4-2; CDR3nt: TGTGCCAGCAGCCAAGAGCAAAGTAGAGAGACCCAGTACTTC; CDR3aa: CASSQEQSRETQYF
d_gene: NA; j_gene: TRBJ2-7; abundance: once; v_gene: TRBV6-5; CDR3nt: TGTGCCAGCAGTTACTCGGGCCAGCAGTACTTC; CDR3aa: CASSYSGQQYF
d_gene: TRBD1; j_gene: TRBJ1-2; abundance: NA; v_gene: TRBV30; CDR3nt: TGTGCCTGGGGGACAGGACTCTATGGCTACACCTTC; CDR3aa: CAWGTGLYGYTF
d_gene: NA; j_gene: TRBJ2-7; abundance: NA; v_gene: TRBV2; CDR3nt: TGTGCCAGCAGTGAGGGGGGATACGAGCAGTACTTC; CDR3aa: CASSEGGYEQYF
d_gene: NA; j_gene: TRBJ2-7; abundance: NA; v_gene: TRBV27; CDR3nt: TGTGCCAGCAGTTTTAAGGAGGGCCACGAGCAGTACTTC; CDR3aa: CASSFKEGHEQYF
d_gene: TRBD1; j_gene: TRBJ2-1; abundance: once; v_gene: TRBV27; CDR3nt: TGTGCCAGCAGTTTATCCTGGACAGGGGACAATGAGCAGTTCTTC; CDR3aa: CASSLSWTGDNEQFF
d_gene: NA; j_gene: TRBJ2-2; abundance: NA; v_gene: TRBV28; CDR3nt: TGTGCCAGCAGTCATATGGGGGGTGGCCACTCGAACACCGGGGAGCTGTTTTTT; CDR3aa: CASSHMGGGHSNTGELFF
d_gene: NA; j_gene: TRBJ1-1; abundance: NA; v_gene: TRBV7-9; CDR3nt: TGTGCCAGCAGCTTTCTGGAGGGAACTGGCAAGAACACTGAAGCTTTCTTT; CDR3aa: CASSFLEGTGKNTEAFF
d_gene: NA; j_gene: TRBJ1-5; abundance: NA; v_gene: TRBV27; CDR3nt: TGTGCCAGCAGTTACAGGGGCAATCAGCCCCAGCATTTT; CDR3aa: CASSYRGNQPQHF
d_gene: NA; j_gene: TRBJ2-3; abundance: NA; v_gene: TRBV7-6; CDR3nt: TGTGCCAGCAGCTTATTTGTGTCGGGAGATGGCACAGATACGCAGTATTTT; CDR3aa: CASSLFVSGDGTDTQYF
d_gene: TRBD1; j_gene: TRBJ1-5; abundance: NA; v_gene: TRBV5-1; CDR3nt: TGTGCCAGCAGCTTCGCAGGGGGCCAGCCCCAGCATTTT; CDR3aa: CASSFAGGQPQHF
d_gene: TRBD2; j_gene: TRBJ2-1; abundance: NA; v_gene: TRBV28; CDR3nt: TGTGCCAGCAGTTATAGGGAGGGCCGTAATGAGCAGTTCTTC; CDR3aa: CASSYREGRNEQFF
d_gene: TRBD2; j_gene: TRBJ2-5; abundance: NA; v_gene: TRBV2; CDR3nt: TGTGCCAGCAGTGAAACGGGGGGCCAGTACTTC; CDR3aa: CASSETGGQYF
d_gene: NA; j_gene: TRBJ2-7; abundance: NA; v_gene: TRBV28; CDR3nt: TGTGCCAGCAGCCTCCCGGGTTTTATAAGCGAGCAGTACTTC; CDR3aa: CASSLPGFISEQYF
d_gene: NA; j_gene: TRBJ1-5; abundance: NA; v_gene: TRBV2; CDR3nt: TGTGCCAGCACCTTTAATAGCAATCAGCCCCAGCATTTT; CDR3aa: CASTFNSNQPQHF
d_gene: TRBD1; j_gene: TRBJ2-2; abundance: NA; v_gene: TRBV11-2; CDR3nt: TGTGCCAGCAGGCGACCGGGACAGGGAACCGGGGAGCTGTTTTTT; CDR3aa: CASRRPGQGTGELFF
d_gene: NA; j_gene: TRBJ1-3; abundance: once; v_gene: TRBV19; CDR3nt: TGTGCCAGTAATCCCATGGGAGGGAGTGGAAACACCATATATTTT; CDR3aa: CASNPMGGSGNTIYF
d_gene: TRBD2; j_gene: TRBJ2-3; abundance: once; v_gene: TRBV7-2; CDR3nt: TGTGCCAGCAGCCATGGACTAGCGGGAGTTCCCCCAGATACGCAGTATTTT; CDR3aa: CASSHGLAGVPPDTQYF